The clone carrying this T cell receptor beta chain occurred once. The junction departs from germline at one end; a sequencing error may be responsible. The data were taken from a study of blood T cell repertoires in COVID-19. Across the whole study: T cells, B-cell-depleted T cells, or PBMCs provided the cDNA or gDNA that served as material.

This study enrolled people aged about 18 to 100 from approximately 25 US geographic areas. CDR1 is SSHAT, CDR2 FNYEAQ, per germline (reference sequence). The CDR3 covers 16 residues. In the original analysis: How many nucleated cells were present was estimated from reference gene primer amplification. Data came from immunoSEQ multiplex PCR; TCRdb stores just in-frame clones and leaves some out. That table furnishes V, J and clone size, whereas the DNA furnished D and trimming. The table includes roughly 200,000 clones, just over 85% detected once. This receptor was taken from a woman in her thirties or forties with acute COVID-19. The genes are TRBV7-7 and TRBJ2-6; TRBD1 matches at 7 bases. Sample: PBMCs or T cells enriched from blood (not recorded which). In DNA, the CDR3 is TGTGCTAGCAGCCGACAGGGCAGCTCTGGGGCCAACGTCCTGACTTTC. Its translation is CASSRQGSSGANVLTF.